The T cell receptor (beta chain) described here comes from a study of T cell repertoires in cytomegalovirus infection. Using its own MiXCR run on the reads, TCRdb lists one record per CDR3 protein. The sample consists of approximately 500,000 distinct CDR3 sequences, about 11% of them appearing once. Trimming stripped 4 bases from V and 2 bases from J, with 11 bases between. CDR3 length: 14 amino acids. CDR1 SGHTA and CDR2 FQGTGA come from the germline V gene. Many counts were recorded for this clonotype. Sequenced: PBMCs. V usage is TRBV7-3 and J usage is TRBJ1-2; D is ambiguous. This clonotype was obtained from a human donor in good health (CMV status not recorded). Some clones in this sample may be carry-over from other donors' samples. CDR3 nucleotides: TGTGCCAGCAGCTCTGGACGGGGAAACTATGGCTACACCTTC. Protein sequence: CASSSGRGNYGYTF.